The next 30 T cell receptor beta chains were all read from a single sample in a study of response to subunit inactivated influenza vaccine listed by TCRdb under 2018. What this sample's time point label stands for: 45 to 55 days after influenza vaccine administration. Libraries came from RT-PCR. Sequenced on an Illumina HiSeq 2500. TCRdb reworked the public reads: Q25 trimming with fastp, MiXCR clone assembly, productive beta chains retained. Merged by CDR3 protein, the rows form single entries marked with the most common genes and DNA. Present in this sample are about 480,000 distinct CDR3 sequences, 10% to 15% of which were seen just once. Less than 15% of the sample is held by the ten biggest clonotypes. The sequenced sample was PBMCs from blood, obtained 40 to 50 days after vaccination. These receptor sequences come from a middle-aged man who received an inactivated influenza vaccine. Donor details come from another sample of the same person, matched by shared clones.

The genes are TRBV7-9 and TRBJ2-1; TRBD2 matches at 7 bases. Germline CDR1 reads SEHNR; CDR2 reads FQNEAQ (reference sequence). Germline trimming cut 0 bases from V and 2 bases from J; bases unmatched to any gene: 4. This CDR3 comprises 16 residues. DNA for the CDR3: TGTGCCAGCAGCTTAGCTCCTAGCGGACCCTACAATGAGCAGTTCTTC. This codes for CASSLAPSGPYNEQFF.

The rearrangement joins TRBV15 to TRBJ2-1; 9 nucleotides agree with TRBD2. V lost 1 base to trimming and J lost 7 bases; unmatched junction nucleotides: 5. Germline CDR1 LNHNV, CDR2 YYDKDF (reference sequence). The CDR3 length is 15 residues. DNA for the CDR3: TGTGCCACCAGCAGAGTTGGCGGGGGGGCAAATGAGCAGTTCTTC. The encoded protein is CATSRVGGGANEQFF.

The CDR3 reads CASSLLSRTGELFF. CDR3 sequence (DNA): TGTGCCAGCAGTTTGTTGTCGAGGACCGGGGAGCTGTTTTTT. V gene TRBV28 combines with J gene TRBJ2-2; D remains unclear. Between the trimmed V and J ends, which lost 3 bases and 5 bases, there was a span of 10 bases. There are 14 residues in the CDR3. CDR1 and CDR2 from the germline V gene are MDHEN and SYDVKM.

The chain combines TRBV11-2 with TRBJ2-4, with 13 bases fitting TRBD2. CDR1 SGHAT and CDR2 FQNNGV come from the germline V gene. J was trimmed by 9 bases and V by 0 bases; bases with no gene match: 11. This CDR3 contains 18 residues. CDR3 bases: TGTGCCAGCAGCTTAGACAGTTGGACTAGCGGGAGCCTTGGCATTCAGTACTTC. It yields the protein CASSLDSWTSGSLGIQYF.

In this sample, this clonotype turned up many times. V gene TRBV11-2 combines with J gene TRBJ2-3, with 9 bases matching TRBD1. J gave up 3 bases and V 5 bases, and 15 bases lay outside the gene matches. The V gene's germline CDR1 is SGHAT and CDR2 FQNNGV. This CDR3 has 18 amino acids. As DNA, the CDR3 is TGTGCCAGCAGCCTCCAAGGGTCCGGGACAGGGTCGACAGATACGCAGTATTTT. Translated: CASSLQGSGTGSTDTQYF.

This clonotype was picked up many times. DNA for the CDR3: TGTGCCAGCAGTTCAGGGGCTTCACCCCTCCACTTT. This translates into CASSSGASPLHF. The chain couples TRBV28 to TRBJ1-6, with a weak D call TRBD1 (6 bases). V was pared by 4 bases and J by 9 bases, with 7 bases between. The CDR3 extends over 12 amino acids. Per the germline V gene, CDR1 is MDHEN and CDR2 is SYDVKM. Based on the CDR3 plus reference TRBV28 and TRBJ1-6, the full variable domain is DVKVTQSSRYLVKRTGEKVFLECVQDMDHENMFWYRQDPGLGLRLIYFSYDVKMKEKGDIPEGYSVSREKKERFSLILESASTNQTSMYLCASSSGASPLHFGNGTRLTVT.

The chain has TRBV10-1 and TRBJ2-3, with 9 bases that match TRBD2. Per germline, CDR1 WNHNN and CDR2 SYGVQD (reference sequence). The CDR3 is 17 amino acids. Losses at the gene ends were 4 bases for V and 7 bases for J; bases not matched to a gene: 15. In nucleotides, the CDR3 is TGCGCCAGCAGTGTTGGACTGACCGGGACTAGCTCCCATACGCAGTATTTT. Amino acids: CASSVGLTGTSSHTQYF.

J is TRBJ2-1 and V is TRBV12-2; the table calls TRBD2, which could not be checked here. TRBV12-2 is termed a pseudogene. The CDR3 totals 14 residues. The CDR3 region has the DNA TGTGCAAGTCGCCCCCTCGGCGGGAGTGTTGAGCAGTTCTTC. This codes for CASRPLGGSVEQFF.

V and J are TRBV4-1 and TRBJ2-2, with 9 positions matching TRBD2. Germline CDR1 is MGHRA and CDR2 is YSYEKL. This CDR3 comprises 15 residues. Trimming cost V 3 bases and J 7 bases; bases outside gene matches: 6. CDR3 loop: CASSHPLAGNGELFF. The DNA of the CDR3 is TGCGCCAGCAGCCACCCCCTAGCGGGAAACGGGGAGCTGTTTTTT.

This clonotype turned up a few times. The J gene is TRBJ2-5, the V gene TRBV6-1; 7 bases align to TRBD1. This CDR3 contains 13 residues. Germline CDR1 and CDR2: MNHNS and SASEGT. After removal of 5 bases from V and 7 bases from J, the junction contained 7 bases not matched to a gene. The CDR3 DNA sequence: TGTGCCAGCAGTCCGGACAGGCGAGGGACCCAGTACTTC. This codes for CASSPDRRGTQYF.

This clonotype has just a few counts. This chain uses TRBV5-5 with TRBJ1-2, with TRBD1 matching 9 bases. Germline V CDR1 and CDR2: SGHKS, YYEKEE (reference sequence). The CDR3 is made up of 15 amino acids. After removal of 4 bases from V and 3 bases from J, the junction contained 7 bases not matched to a gene. This CDR3 is CASSAGQGVDYGYTF. The DNA of the CDR3 is TGTGCCAGCAGCGCGGGACAGGGCGTAGACTATGGCTACACCTTC.

This clonotype was counted a few times. The chain recombines TRBV12-3 or TRBV12-4 with TRBJ2-7, with D uncertain. With 6 bases removed from V and 3 bases from J, the gap between germline ends came to 15 bases. CDR3 length: 14 residues. This chain's CDR3 is CASRSGLASYEQYF. The CDR3 nucleotides read TGTGCCAGCAGATCCGGGCTGGCGAGCTACGAGCAGTACTTC.

Written as DNA, the CDR3 is TGTGCCAGCACATCCGAGTTGGCGGGAGATGAGCAGTTCTTC. Protein sequence: CASTSELAGDEQFF. The chain recombines TRBV9 with TRBJ2-1; TRBD2 agrees at 7 bases. The CDR3 totals 14 residues. The germline V gene encodes CDR1 SGDLS and CDR2 YYNGEE. V shed 6 bases, J shed 8 bases, and the junction held 11 bases outside the gene matches.

The rearrangement joins TRBV5-1 to TRBJ1-5; 7 bases are a match to TRBD1. Germline-derived CDR1 and CDR2 are SGHRS and YFSETQ. This CDR3 has 14 amino acids. Trimming at V came to 4 bases and at J to 7 bases, leaving 8 bases not matched to a gene. The CDR3 DNA sequence: TGCGCCAGCAGCCCCGGACAGGCAAACCAGCCCCAGCATTTT. Translation gives CASSPGQANQPQHF.

This rearrangement joins TRBV6-5 to TRBJ2-1; no firm D call. CDR1 MNHEY and CDR2 SVGAGI come from the germline V gene. Trimming stripped 2 bases from V and 4 bases from J, with 15 bases between. The CDR3 totals 16 residues. The CDR3 sequence is CASSYKLPDRYNEQFF. The CDR3 nucleotides are TGTGCCAGCAGTTACAAGCTCCCGGACCGATACAATGAGCAGTTCTTC.

This clonotype came up a few times. V usage is TRBV11-1 and J usage is TRBJ2-2; D unclear. Germline loops: CDR1 SGHAT, CDR2 FQDESV (reference sequence). Trimming left V 6 bases short and J 3 bases short, with 26 bases between. CDR3 length equals 19 residues. CDR3 sequence reads: CASRPHPGPGSVDTGELFF. The DNA for the CDR3 is TGTGCCAGCAGGCCCCACCCTGGCCCCGGCAGTGTGGACACCGGGGAGCTGTTTTTT.

This clonotype was seen only a few times. J is TRBJ1-2 and V is TRBV20-1; D may be TRBD1 (5 bases). The length of the CDR3 is 12 residues. V dropped 6 bases and J dropped 8 bases, with 16 bases sitting between them. The germline gives CDR1 DFQATT, CDR2 SNEGSKA (reference sequence). CDR3 sequence: CSAPVGERGYTF. Here the CDR3 DNA reads TGCAGTGCACCCGTGGGGGAACGAGGCTACACCTTC.

The genes are TRBV11-2 and TRBJ2-7; D is possibly TRBD1 (6 bases). Between the trimmed V and J ends, which lost 4 bases and 3 bases, there was a span of 25 bases. Germline V gene sequence: CDR1 SGHAT, CDR2 FQNNGV. This CDR3 spans 18 amino acids. This CDR3 reads CASSSDPDSLQNFYEQYF. The CDR3 DNA reads as TGTGCCAGCAGCTCTGACCCGGACAGCCTACAAAATTTCTACGAGCAGTACTTC.

The genes are TRBV19 and TRBJ2-6; TRBD2 is a possible D gene (6 bases). The CDR3 sequence is 15 residues long. V was shortened by 9 bases and J by 2 bases, with 14 bases between the two germline ends. From germline, CDR1 is LNHDA and CDR2 SQIVND (reference sequence). The CDR3 is CASLVGGAGANVLTF. CDR3 sequence (DNA): TGTGCCAGCCTCGTGGGCGGGGCTGGGGCCAACGTCCTGACTTTC.

This clonotype has just a few counts. The gene calls are TRBV5-6 and TRBJ2-2; D remains unclear. CDR1 and CDR2 (germline): SGHDT, YYEEEE. The CDR3 has 14 amino acids. V shed 4 bases and J shed 5 bases, with 12 bases lying between them. Here the CDR3 reads CASSPRWSTGELFF. DNA for the CDR3: TGTGCCAGCAGCCCGCGGTGGAGTACCGGGGAGCTGTTTTTT.

The V gene is TRBV7-3, the J gene TRBJ2-7; D unresolved. The V end was cut by 3 bases, the J end by 0 bases, with 9 bases between. The germline gives CDR1 SGHTA, CDR2 FQGTGA. CDR3 length: 14 residues. As DNA, the CDR3 is TGTGCCAGCAGCTTGAAGGATCCCTCCTACGAGCAGTACTTC. It translates to CASSLKDPSYEQYF.

Worth noting for this clonotype: The CDR3 does not end in the conserved phenylalanine or tryptophan, so this is likely a read error. V is TRBV16 and J is TRBJ1-1; D is unclear. CDR3 length: 13 residues. The V gene's germline CDR1 is KGHSY and CDR2 FQNENV. V lost 4 bases and J 1 base, leaving 7 bases between the germline ends. DNA of the CDR3: TGTGCCAGCAGCCGAAGATCGAACACTGAAGCTTTCCTT. Its protein is CASSRRSNTEAFL.

This clonotype was observed many times. The V call is TRBV12-3 or TRBV12-4, the J call TRBJ1-4, with 8 bases identical to TRBD1. The CDR3 is made up of 15 amino acids. V gave up 6 bases and J gave up 8 bases; unmatched junction bases: 11. The CDR3 is CASREQGAWGEKLFF. The CDR3 DNA reads TGTGCCAGCAGGGAGCAGGGGGCGTGGGGGGAAAAACTGTTTTTT.

This clonotype has a handful of counts. This chain links TRBV21-1 with TRBJ2-7; the tabulated D call, TRBD2, remains unverified against the DNA. TRBV21-1 is marked as a pseudogene. This CDR3 comprises 10 residues. The CDR3 nucleotides are TGTGCCCCCGCCTTCGGGGAGCAGTACTTC. Translation: CAPAFGEQYF.

The rearrangement uses TRBV11-2 and TRBJ1-1; D not certain. Germline values: CDR1 SGHAT, CDR2 FQNNGV. The CDR3 runs to 14 residues. V dropped 1 base and J dropped 6 bases, with 12 bases sitting between them. The CDR3 nucleotides are TGTGCCAGCAGCTTAGCTTACCGGGATGCTGAAGCTTTCTTT. Protein product: CASSLAYRDAEAFF.

This clonotype has more than one count but fewer than ten. This sequence joins TRBV7-9 and TRBJ2-1, with 10 nucleotides matching TRBD2. Germline trimming cut 5 bases from V and 4 bases from J; bases unmatched to any gene: 5. Germline V gene lookup returns CDR1 SEHNR and CDR2 FQNEAQ (reference sequence). The CDR3 has 15 amino acids. CDR3 residues: CASSASSGGYNEQFF. The CDR3 DNA reads TGTGCCAGCAGCGCCTCTAGCGGGGGATACAATGAGCAGTTCTTC.

The chain links TRBV2 to TRBJ2-4; D is uncertain. CDR1 is SNHLY and CDR2 is FYNNEI in the germline V gene. There are 11 residues in the CDR3. V was cut by 1 base and J by 9 bases, with 4 bases left in between. The CDR3 region is CASSEDGIQYF. CDR3 coding DNA: TGTGCCAGCAGTGAAGATGGCATTCAGTACTTC.

This clonotype turned up a few times. J is TRBJ1-5 and V is TRBV12-3 or TRBV12-4; D gene uncertain. This CDR3 region has 14 residues. Trimming pared 0 bases from V and 6 bases from J, leaving 9 bases between. CDR3 amino acids: CASSLAVVAQPQHF. In nucleotides, the CDR3 is TGTGCCAGCAGTTTAGCGGTTGTCGCTCAGCCCCAGCATTTT.

This clonotype appeared a few times. The chain uses TRBV6-2 or TRBV6-3 and TRBJ2-5; the D is unclear. Between the trimmed V and J ends, which lost 5 bases and 4 bases, there was a span of 8 bases. The germline V gene has CDR1 MNHEY and CDR2 SVGEGT. This CDR3 contains 12 residues. The CDR3 spells CASSDTVETQYF. For the CDR3, the DNA is TGTGCCAGCAGTGACACCGTAGAGACCCAGTACTTC.

The table lists this clonotype with a few counts. The rearrangement uses TRBV7-8 and TRBJ2-1, with D perhaps matching TRBD2 (6 bases). Trimming removed 6 bases from V and 9 bases from J, with 9 bases in between. The germline CDR1 and CDR2 sequences are SGHVS and FQNEAQ. CDR3 size: 11 residues. This CDR3 reads CASRNSGEQFF. In DNA form, the CDR3 reads TGTGCCAGCAGGAATAGCGGTGAGCAGTTCTTC.